Listed here are 14 T cell receptor beta chains from one sample, sequenced in a study of identical twins. TCRdb reanalysed the 5' RACE reads using MiXCR and keeps one entry per CDR3 protein. Of about 690,000 distinct CDR3 sequences in the sample, 5.5% to 6.5% are singletons; the top ten hold about 1.8%. Sequences were obtained from naive T cells sorted from blood. The source of these receptors is a man aged 18 to 29 in good health.

This chain uses TRBV7-2 with TRBJ2-3; TRBD1 aligns across 8 bases. Germline CDR1 reads SGHTA; CDR2 reads FQGNSA. This CDR3 is built from 15 residues. J lost 4 bases, V lost 1 base, and 4 bases had no gene match. The CDR3 here is CASSLGQGAADTQYF. CDR3 coding DNA: TGTGCCAGCAGCTTAGGGCAGGGGGCAGCAGATACGCAGTATTTT.

The chain is built from TRBV9 and TRBJ1-5; 9 bases are shared with TRBD1. The CDR3 spans 15 residues. With V trimmed by 3 bases and J by 0 bases, 1 base remained unmatched. Germline CDR1 is SGDLS and CDR2 is YYNGEE. The CDR3 region is CASSAGQGSNQPQHF. The CDR3 DNA is TGTGCCAGCAGCGCGGGACAGGGTAGCAATCAGCCCCAGCATTTT.

This clonotype was seen at least ten times. V and J are TRBV11-1 and TRBJ2-4; tentatively, D is TRBD1 (5 bases). The V gene lost 1 base and the J gene lost 0 bases, with 16 bases spanning the gap. The germline V gene encodes CDR1 SGHAT and CDR2 FQDESV (reference sequence). This CDR3 comprises 18 residues. DNA for the CDR3: TGTGCCAGCAGCTTAGTTTCAGGGATCCAACTAGCCAAAAACATTCAGTACTTC. It encodes CASSLVSGIQLAKNIQYF.

This clonotype was recorded at least ten times. V gene TRBV10-3 combines with J gene TRBJ2-3, with D perhaps matching TRBD1 (6 bases). Germline V gene sequence: CDR1 ENHRY, CDR2 SYGVKD. This CDR3 has 17 amino acids. Trimming shortened V by 6 bases and J by 1 base, and 20 bases separated the two germline ends. As DNA, the CDR3 is TGTGCCATCAGCGTAGACCAGACAGGTGGGCGCACAGATACGCAGTATTTT. It specifies CAISVDQTGGRTDTQYF.

This clonotype was found many times. The CDR3 here is CSAPSGGYSYNEQFF. The CDR3 bases are TGCAGTGCGCCTAGCGGGGGATACTCCTACAATGAGCAGTTCTTC. The chain joins TRBV20-1 to TRBJ2-1, with 10 bases lining up with TRBD2. V gave up 6 bases and J gave up 0 bases; unmatched junction bases: 5. The CDR3 totals 15 residues. CDR1 is DFQATT, CDR2 SNEGSKA, per germline (reference sequence).

This clonotype came up a few times. The gene calls are TRBV12-3 or TRBV12-4 and TRBJ1-2, with D unclear. Trimming took 3 bases from V and 1 from J, leaving 9 bases between them. CDR3 size: 14 residues. The CDR3 DNA reads as TGTGCCAGCAGTTTTGTCGAGAATAACTATGGCTACACCTTC. Protein sequence: CASSFVENNYGYTF.

This clonotype turned up a few times. The chain is built from TRBV7-8 and TRBJ1-1; D is undetermined. Trimming removed 5 bases from V and 4 bases from J, with 17 bases in between. The germline CDR1 and CDR2 sequences are SGHVS and FQNEAQ. The CDR3 totals 15 residues. CDR3 sequence (DNA): TGTGCCAGCAGCCCCCGTATAGGGAGGGTCACTGAAGCTTTCTTT. This gives the protein CASSPRIGRVTEAFF. The whole variable domain, filled in from reference TRBV7-8 and TRBJ1-1, reads GAGVSQSPRYKVAKRGQDVALRCDPISGHVSLFWYQQALGQGPEFLTYFQNEAQLDKSGLPSDRFFAERPEGSVSTLKIQRTQQEDSAVYLCASSPRIGRVTEAFFGQGTRLTVV.

This chain joins TRBV6-1 and TRBJ2-1; 12 positions agree with TRBD1. The CDR3 extends over 16 amino acids. V trimming: 7 bases; J trimming: 7 bases; junction bases outside the gene matches: 11. Germline CDR1 is MNHNS and CDR2 is SASEGT. The CDR3 DNA sequence: TGTGCCAGCAAAAGGCTTGGGACAGGGGGCAAGAATGAGCAGTTCTTC. This translates into CASKRLGTGGKNEQFF.

This clonotype came up many times. The chain has TRBV29-1 and TRBJ1-4; D unresolved. Trimming stripped 7 bases from V and 0 bases from J, with 9 bases between. Germline values: CDR1 SQVTM, CDR2 ANQGSEA. The CDR3 length is 13 residues. CDR3 loop: CSALVATNEKLFF. The CDR3 DNA sequence: TGCAGCGCCCTCGTTGCAACTAATGAAAAACTGTTTTTT. The complete variable domain, with remaining parts taken from reference TRBV29-1 and TRBJ1-4, reads SAVISQKPSRDICQRGTSLTIQCQVDSQVTMMFWYRQQPGQSLTLIATANQGSEATYESGFVIDKFPISRPNLTFSTLTVSNMSPEDSSIYLCSALVATNEKLFFGSGTQLSVL.

This clonotype has ten or more counts. This chain links TRBV7-2 with TRBJ2-2; D uncertain. V dropped 4 bases and J dropped 7 bases, with 16 bases sitting between them. Germline V CDR1 and CDR2: SGHTA, FQGNSA. The CDR3 length is 15 residues. The chain's CDR3 is CASSSPRQVGGELFF. CDR3 nucleotides: TGTGCCAGCAGCTCACCACGGCAAGTCGGCGGGGAGCTGTTTTTT.

This clonotype showed up many times. The V and J genes are TRBV12-3 or TRBV12-4 and TRBJ1-1, with unresolved D. The V gene lost 3 bases and the J gene lost 1 base, with 6 bases spanning the gap. CDR3 size: 13 residues. CDR3 sequence (DNA): TGTGCCAGCAGTTTGGCAGCGAACACTGAAGCTTTCTTT. Translation gives CASSLAANTEAFF.

This clonotype was counted many times. The rearrangement joins TRBV2 to TRBJ2-7, with TRBD1 identical over 9 bases. The V and J ends lost 1 base and 4 bases, in that order; junction bases with no gene match: 11. The CDR3 loop spans 17 amino acids. Germline V lookup: CDR1 SNHLY, CDR2 FYNNEI. CDR3 nucleotide sequence: TGTGCCAGCAGTGAAGTAGGTGGACAGGGGATTGGGTACGAGCAGTACTTC. Its protein is CASSEVGGQGIGYEQYF.

This clonotype was recorded at least ten times. The CDR3 DNA follows: TGCAGCGTTGAGGGGGGGTCTGGCTACACCTTC. The encoded protein is CSVEGGSGYTF. V is TRBV29-1 and J is TRBJ1-2, with D possibly TRBD1 on 5 matching bases. Trimming removed 3 bases from V and 7 bases from J, with 9 bases in between. The CDR3 is 11 residues long. Germline assignment: CDR1 SQVTM and CDR2 ANQGSEA.

This clonotype was observed many times. The gene calls are TRBV5-6 and TRBJ1-4, with D possibly TRBD1 on 5 matching bases. The V and J ends lost 4 bases and 0 bases respectively, with 13 bases between them. This CDR3 comprises 16 residues. Germline CDR1 SGHDT, CDR2 YYEEEE. CDR3 DNA sequence: TGTGCCAGCAGCAGGTCAGGGCTTGCAACTAATGAAAAACTGTTTTTT. It codes for CASSRSGLATNEKLFF.